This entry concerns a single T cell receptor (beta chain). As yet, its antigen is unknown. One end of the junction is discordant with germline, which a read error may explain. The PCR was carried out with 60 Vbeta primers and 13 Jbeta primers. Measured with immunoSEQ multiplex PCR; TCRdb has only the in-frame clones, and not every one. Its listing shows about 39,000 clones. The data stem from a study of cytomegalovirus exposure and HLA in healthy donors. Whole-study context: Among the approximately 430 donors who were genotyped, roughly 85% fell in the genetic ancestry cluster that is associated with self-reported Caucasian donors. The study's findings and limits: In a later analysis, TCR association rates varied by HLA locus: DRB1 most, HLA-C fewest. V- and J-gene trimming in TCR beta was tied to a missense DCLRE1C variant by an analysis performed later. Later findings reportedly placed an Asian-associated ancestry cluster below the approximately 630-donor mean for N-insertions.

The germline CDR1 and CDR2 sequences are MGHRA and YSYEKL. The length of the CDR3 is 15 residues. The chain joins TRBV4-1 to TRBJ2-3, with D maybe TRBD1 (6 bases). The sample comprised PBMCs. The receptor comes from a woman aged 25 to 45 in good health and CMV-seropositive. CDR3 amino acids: CASSQDALGGDTEYF. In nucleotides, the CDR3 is TGCGCCAGCAGCCAAGATGCCCTAGGGGGAGATACGGAGTATTTT.